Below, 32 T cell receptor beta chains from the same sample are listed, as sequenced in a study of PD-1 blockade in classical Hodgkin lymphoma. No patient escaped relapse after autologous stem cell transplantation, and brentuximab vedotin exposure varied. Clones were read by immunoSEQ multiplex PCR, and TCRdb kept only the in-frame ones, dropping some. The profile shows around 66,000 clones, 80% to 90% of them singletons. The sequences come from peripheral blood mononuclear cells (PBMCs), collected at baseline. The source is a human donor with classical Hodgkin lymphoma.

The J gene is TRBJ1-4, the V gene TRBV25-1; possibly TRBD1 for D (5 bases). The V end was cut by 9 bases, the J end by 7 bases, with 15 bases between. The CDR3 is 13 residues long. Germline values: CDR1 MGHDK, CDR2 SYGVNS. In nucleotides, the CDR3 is TGTGCCAGTGCTTTCAGGGAGGGTGAAAAACTGTTTTTT. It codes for CASAFREGEKLFF.

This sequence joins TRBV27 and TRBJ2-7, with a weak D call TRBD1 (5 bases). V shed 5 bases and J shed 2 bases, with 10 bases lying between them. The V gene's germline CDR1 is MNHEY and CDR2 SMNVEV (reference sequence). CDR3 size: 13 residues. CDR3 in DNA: TGTGCCAGCAGTGCGACAGCTACCTACGAGCAGTACTTC. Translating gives CASSATATYEQYF.

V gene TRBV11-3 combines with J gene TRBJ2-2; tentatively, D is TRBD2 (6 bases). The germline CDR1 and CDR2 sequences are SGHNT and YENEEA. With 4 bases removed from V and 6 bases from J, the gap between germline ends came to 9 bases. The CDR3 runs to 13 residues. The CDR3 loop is CASSWRDPGELFF. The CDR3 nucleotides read TGTGCCAGCAGCTGGCGGGACCCCGGGGAGCTGTTTTTT.

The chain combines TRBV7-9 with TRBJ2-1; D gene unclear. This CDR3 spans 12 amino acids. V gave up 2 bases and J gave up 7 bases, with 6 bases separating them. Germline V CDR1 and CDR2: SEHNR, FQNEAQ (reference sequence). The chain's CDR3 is CASSLFLNEQFF. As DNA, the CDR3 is TGTGCCAGCAGCTTATTTTTGAATGAGCAGTTCTTC. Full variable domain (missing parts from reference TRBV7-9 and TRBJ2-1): DTGVSQNPRHKITKRGQNVTFRCDPISEHNRLYWYRQTLGQGPEFLTYFQNEAQLEKSRLLSDRFSAERPKGSFSTLEIQRTEQGDSAMYLCASSLFLNEQFFGPGTRLTVL.

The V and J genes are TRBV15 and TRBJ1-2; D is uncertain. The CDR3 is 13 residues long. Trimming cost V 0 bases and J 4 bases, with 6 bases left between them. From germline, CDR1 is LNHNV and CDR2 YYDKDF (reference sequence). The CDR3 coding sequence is TGTGCCACCAGCAGAGAATTGTCCTATGGCTACACCTTC. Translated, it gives CATSRELSYGYTF.

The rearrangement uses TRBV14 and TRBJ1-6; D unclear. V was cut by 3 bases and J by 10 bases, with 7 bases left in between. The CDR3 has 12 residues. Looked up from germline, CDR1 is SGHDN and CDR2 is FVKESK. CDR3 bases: TGTGCCAGCAGCCAGGGTCTGTCACCCCTCCACTTT. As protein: CASSQGLSPLHF.

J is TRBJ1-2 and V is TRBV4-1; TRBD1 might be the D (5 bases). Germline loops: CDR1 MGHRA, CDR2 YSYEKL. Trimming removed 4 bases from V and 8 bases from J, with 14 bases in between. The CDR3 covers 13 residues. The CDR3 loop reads CASSPGWSPGYTF. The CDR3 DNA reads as TGCGCCAGCAGCCCAGGGTGGAGTCCGGGCTACACCTTC.

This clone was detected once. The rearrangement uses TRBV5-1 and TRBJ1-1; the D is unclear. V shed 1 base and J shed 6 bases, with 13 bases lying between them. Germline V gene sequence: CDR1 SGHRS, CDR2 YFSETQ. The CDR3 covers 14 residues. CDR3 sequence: CASSLRKGLAEAFF. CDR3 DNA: TGCGCCAGCAGCTTGAGGAAGGGTTTGGCTGAAGCTTTCTTT.

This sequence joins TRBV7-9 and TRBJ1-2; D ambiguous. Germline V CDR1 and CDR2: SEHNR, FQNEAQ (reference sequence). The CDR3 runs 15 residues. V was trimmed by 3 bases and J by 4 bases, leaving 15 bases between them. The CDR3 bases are TGTGCCAGCAGCTTCGACGGAGCCGTCACCTATGGCTACACCTTC. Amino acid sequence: CASSFDGAVTYGYTF.

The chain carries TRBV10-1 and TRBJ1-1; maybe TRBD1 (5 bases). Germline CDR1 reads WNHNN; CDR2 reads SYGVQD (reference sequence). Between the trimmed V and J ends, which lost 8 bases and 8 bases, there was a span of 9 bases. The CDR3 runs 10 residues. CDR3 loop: CASRDREAFF. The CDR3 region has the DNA TGCGCCAGCCGAGACAGAGAAGCTTTCTTT.

The CDR3 sequence is CASSIDPDSDTEAFF. The DNA of the CDR3 is TGTGCCAGTAGTATAGACCCGGACAGTGACACTGAAGCTTTCTTT. The chain carries TRBV19 and TRBJ1-1, with D possibly being TRBD1 (6 bases). CDR3 length: 15 residues. Germline CDR1 is LNHDA and CDR2 is SQIVND (reference sequence). The ends were cut back, 0 bases at V and 3 bases at J, with 11 bases in the middle.

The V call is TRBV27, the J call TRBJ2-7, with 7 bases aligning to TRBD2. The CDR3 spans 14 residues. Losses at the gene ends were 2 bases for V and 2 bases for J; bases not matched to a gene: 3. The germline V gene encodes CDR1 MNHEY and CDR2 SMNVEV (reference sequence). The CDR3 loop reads CASSLSGDPYEQYF. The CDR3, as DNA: TGTGCCAGCAGTTTAAGCGGGGACCCCTACGAGCAGTACTTC.

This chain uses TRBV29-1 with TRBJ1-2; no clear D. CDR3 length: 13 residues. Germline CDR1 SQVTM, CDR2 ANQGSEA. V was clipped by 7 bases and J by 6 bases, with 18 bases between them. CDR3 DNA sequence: TGCAGCGCCCCGGGCCCTCCGAGGGATGGCTACACCTTC. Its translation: CSAPGPPRDGYTF.

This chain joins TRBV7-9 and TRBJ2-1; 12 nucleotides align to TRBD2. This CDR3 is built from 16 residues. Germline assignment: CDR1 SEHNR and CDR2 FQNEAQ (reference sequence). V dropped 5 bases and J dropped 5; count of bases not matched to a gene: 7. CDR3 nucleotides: TGTGCCAGCAGCAATCCTTGGACTAGCGGGAACAATGAGCAGTTCTTC. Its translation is CASSNPWTSGNNEQFF.

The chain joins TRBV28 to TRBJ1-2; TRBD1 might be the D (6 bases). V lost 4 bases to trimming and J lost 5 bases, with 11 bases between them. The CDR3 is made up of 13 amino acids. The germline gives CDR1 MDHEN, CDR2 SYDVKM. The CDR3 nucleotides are TGTGCCAGCAGTTGGGGGCAGGGTTATGGCTACACCTTC. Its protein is CASSWGQGYGYTF.

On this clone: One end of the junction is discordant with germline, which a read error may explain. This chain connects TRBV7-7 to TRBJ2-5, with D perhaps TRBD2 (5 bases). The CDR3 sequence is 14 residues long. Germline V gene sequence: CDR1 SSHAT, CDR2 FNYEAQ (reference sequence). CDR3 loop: CASSLGSYQETQYF. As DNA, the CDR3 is TGTGCTAGCAGCTTAGGGAGTTACCAAGAGACCCAGTACTTC.

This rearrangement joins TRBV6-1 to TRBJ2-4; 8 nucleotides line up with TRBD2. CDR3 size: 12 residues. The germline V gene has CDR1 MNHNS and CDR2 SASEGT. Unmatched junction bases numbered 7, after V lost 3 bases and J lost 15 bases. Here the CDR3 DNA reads TGTGCCAGCAGTGACGAGGGACTAGTTCCGTACTTC. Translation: CASSDEGLVPYF.

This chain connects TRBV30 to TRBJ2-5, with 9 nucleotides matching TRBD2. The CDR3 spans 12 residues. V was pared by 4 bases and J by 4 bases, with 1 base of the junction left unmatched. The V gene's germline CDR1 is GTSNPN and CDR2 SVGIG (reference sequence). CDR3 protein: CAWTSGVETQYF. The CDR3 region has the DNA TGTGCCTGGACTAGCGGGGTAGAGACCCAGTACTTC.

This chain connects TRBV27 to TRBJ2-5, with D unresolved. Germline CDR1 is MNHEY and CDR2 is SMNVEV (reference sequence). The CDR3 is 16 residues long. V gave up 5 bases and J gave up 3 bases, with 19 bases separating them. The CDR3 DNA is TGTGCCAGCAGTCCTATCCCCGGGCGCAAAAAAGAGACCCAGTACTTC. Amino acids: CASSPIPGRKKETQYF.

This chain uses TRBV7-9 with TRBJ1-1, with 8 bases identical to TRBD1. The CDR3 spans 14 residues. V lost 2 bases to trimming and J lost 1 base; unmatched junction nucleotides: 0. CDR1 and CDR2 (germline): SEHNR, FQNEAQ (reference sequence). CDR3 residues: CASSLTGGNTEAFF. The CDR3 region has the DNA TGTGCCAGCAGCTTAACAGGGGGGAACACTGAAGCTTTCTTT.

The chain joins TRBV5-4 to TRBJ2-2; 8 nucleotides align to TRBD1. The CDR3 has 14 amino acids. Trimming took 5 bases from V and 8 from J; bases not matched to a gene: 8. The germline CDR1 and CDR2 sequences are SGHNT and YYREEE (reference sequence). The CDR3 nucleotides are TGTGCCAGCAGAGAGACAGGGGAGAGTGGGGAGCTGTTTTTT. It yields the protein CASRETGESGELFF. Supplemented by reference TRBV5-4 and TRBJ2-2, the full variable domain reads ETGVTQSPTHLIKTRGQQVTLRCSSQSGHNTVSWYQQALGQGPQFIFQYYREEENGRGNFPPRFSGLQFPNYSSELNVNALELDDSALYLCASRETGESGELFFGEGSRLTVL.

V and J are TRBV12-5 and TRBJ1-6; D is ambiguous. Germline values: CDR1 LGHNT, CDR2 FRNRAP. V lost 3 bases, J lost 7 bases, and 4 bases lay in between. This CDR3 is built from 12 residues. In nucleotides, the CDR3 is TGTGCTAGTGGTTTAGCAAATTCACCCCTCCACTTT. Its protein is CASGLANSPLHF.

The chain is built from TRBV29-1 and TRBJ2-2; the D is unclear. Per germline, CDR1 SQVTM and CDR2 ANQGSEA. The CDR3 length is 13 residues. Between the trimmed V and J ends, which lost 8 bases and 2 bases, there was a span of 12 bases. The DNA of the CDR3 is TGCAGCCTCCGAGAACCAAACACCGGGGAGCTGTTTTTT. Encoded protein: CSLREPNTGELFF.

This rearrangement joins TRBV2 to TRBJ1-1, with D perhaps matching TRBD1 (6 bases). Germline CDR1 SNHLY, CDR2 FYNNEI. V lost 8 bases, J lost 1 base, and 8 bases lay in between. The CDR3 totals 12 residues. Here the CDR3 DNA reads TGTGCCAGCTCGACAGGGAACACTGAAGCTTTCTTT. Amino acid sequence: CASSTGNTEAFF.

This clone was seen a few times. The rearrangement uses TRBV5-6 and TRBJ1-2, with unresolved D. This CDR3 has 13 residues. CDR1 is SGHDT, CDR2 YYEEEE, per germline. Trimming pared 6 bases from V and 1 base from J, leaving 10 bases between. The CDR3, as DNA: TGTGCCAGCACGACTAATAATAACTATGGCTACACCTTC. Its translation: CASTTNNNYGYTF.

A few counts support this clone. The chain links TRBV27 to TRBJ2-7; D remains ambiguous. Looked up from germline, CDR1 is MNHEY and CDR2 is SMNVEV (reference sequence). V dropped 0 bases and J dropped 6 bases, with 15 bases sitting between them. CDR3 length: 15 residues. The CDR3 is CASSLSREGFSEQYF. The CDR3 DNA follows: TGTGCCAGCAGTTTATCTAGAGAAGGCTTCTCCGAGCAGTACTTC.

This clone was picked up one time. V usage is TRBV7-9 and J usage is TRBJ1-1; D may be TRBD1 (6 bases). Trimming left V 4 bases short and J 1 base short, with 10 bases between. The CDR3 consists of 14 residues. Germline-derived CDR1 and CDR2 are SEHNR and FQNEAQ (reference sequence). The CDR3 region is CASSSRDKNTEAFF. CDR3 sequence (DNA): TGTGCCAGCAGCTCCCGGGACAAGAACACTGAAGCTTTCTTT. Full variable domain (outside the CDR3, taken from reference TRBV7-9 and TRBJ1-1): DTGVSQNPRHKITKRGQNVTFRCDPISEHNRLYWYRQTLGQGPEFLTYFQNEAQLEKSRLLSDRFSAERPKGSFSTLEIQRTEQGDSAMYLCASSSRDKNTEAFFGQGTRLTVV.

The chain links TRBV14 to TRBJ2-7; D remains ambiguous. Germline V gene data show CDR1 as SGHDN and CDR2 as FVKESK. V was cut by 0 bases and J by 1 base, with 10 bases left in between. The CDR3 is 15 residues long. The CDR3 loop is CASSQDFGASYEQYF. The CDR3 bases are TGTGCCAGCAGCCAAGATTTCGGCGCATCCTACGAGCAGTACTTC.

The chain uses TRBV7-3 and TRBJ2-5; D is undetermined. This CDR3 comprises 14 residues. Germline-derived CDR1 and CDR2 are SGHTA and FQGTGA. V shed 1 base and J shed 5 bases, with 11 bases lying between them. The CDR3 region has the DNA TGTGCCAGCAGCTTAAACCCCGGGTTGGAGACCCAGTACTTC. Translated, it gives CASSLNPGLETQYF.

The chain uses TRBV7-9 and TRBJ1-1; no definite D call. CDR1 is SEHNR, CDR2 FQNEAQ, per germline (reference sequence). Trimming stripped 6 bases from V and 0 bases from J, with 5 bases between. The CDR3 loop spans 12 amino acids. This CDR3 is CASRKLNTEAFF. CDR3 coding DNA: TGTGCCAGCAGGAAGTTGAACACTGAAGCTTTCTTT.

CDR3 loop: CASSLRRAANYGYTF. The CDR3 nucleotides are TGCGCCAGCAGCCTCAGACGGGCAGCTAACTATGGCTACACCTTC. The rearrangement links TRBV4-1 to TRBJ1-2; D not resolved. Trimming took 4 bases from V and 0 from J, leaving 12 bases between them. CDR3 length: 15 residues. Per the germline V gene, CDR1 is MGHRA and CDR2 is YSYEKL.

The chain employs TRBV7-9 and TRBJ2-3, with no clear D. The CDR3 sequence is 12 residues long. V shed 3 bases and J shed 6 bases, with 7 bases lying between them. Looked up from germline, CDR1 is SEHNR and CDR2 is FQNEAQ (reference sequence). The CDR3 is CASSFPWDTQYF. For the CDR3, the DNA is TGTGCCAGCAGCTTTCCGTGGGATACGCAGTATTTT. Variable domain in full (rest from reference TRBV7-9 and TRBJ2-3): DTGVSQNPRHKITKRGQNVTFRCDPISEHNRLYWYRQTLGQGPEFLTYFQNEAQLEKSRLLSDRFSAERPKGSFSTLEIQRTEQGDSAMYLCASSFPWDTQYFGPGTRLTVL.